This paragraph covers one TCR beta chain sequence. The data are from a study of blood T cell repertoires in COVID-19. At the level of the study: Whether acute or convalescent, the COVID-19 samples came from the United States, Italy and Spain. From T cells, B-cell-depleted T cells, or PBMCs came the material, which was cDNA or gDNA.

Germline CDR1 is SGHTA and CDR2 is FQGNSA. Trimming left V 3 bases short and J 0 bases short, with 5 bases between. The CDR3 length is 13 residues. As handled by the study authors: Reference gene primer amplification gave estimated nucleated cell counts. The repertoire was sequenced with immunoSEQ multiplex PCR; TCRdb's copy has only in-frame clones and lacks some. V and J calls and clone size are those listed in that table; D and trimming were worked out from the DNA. The sample includes about 160,000 clones, about four fifths of them seen just once. The source of this sequence is a woman older than 75 with acute or convalescent COVID-19. The source material was peripheral blood. V gene TRBV7-2 combines with J gene TRBJ2-5; D remains ambiguous. The CDR3 sequence: CASSFADQETQYF. CDR3 bases: TGTGCCAGCAGCTTTGCGGACCAAGAGACCCAGTACTTC.